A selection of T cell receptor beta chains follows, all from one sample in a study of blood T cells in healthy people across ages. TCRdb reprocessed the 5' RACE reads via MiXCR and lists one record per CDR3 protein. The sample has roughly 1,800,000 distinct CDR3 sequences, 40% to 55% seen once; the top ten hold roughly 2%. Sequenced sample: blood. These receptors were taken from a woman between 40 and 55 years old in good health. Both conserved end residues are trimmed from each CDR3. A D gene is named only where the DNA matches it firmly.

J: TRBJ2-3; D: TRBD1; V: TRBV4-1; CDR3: ASSQDPTGSLTDTQY
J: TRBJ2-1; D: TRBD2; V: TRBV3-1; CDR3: ASSQALTSGRSIEQF
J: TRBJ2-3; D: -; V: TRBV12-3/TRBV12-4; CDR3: ASSLRADADTEY
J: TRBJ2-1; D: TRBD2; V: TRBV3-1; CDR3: ASSQDQTGGEQL
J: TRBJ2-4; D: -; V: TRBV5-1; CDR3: ASSLRTEGIQY
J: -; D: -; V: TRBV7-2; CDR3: ASSLEFSQETQY
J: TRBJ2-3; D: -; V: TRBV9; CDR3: ASSVVSAEDTQY
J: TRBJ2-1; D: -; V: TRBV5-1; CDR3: ASSLTPLPGGPNEQF
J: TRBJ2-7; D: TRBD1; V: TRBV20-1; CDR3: SATRPGTASSYEQY
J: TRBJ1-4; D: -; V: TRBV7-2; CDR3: ASSYRAGATNEKLF
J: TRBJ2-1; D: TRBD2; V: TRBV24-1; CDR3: ATSDRTIMSGGPYNEQF
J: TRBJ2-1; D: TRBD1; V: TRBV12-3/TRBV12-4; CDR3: ASSLNPQGVGNEQF